Sequencing of this T cell receptor beta chain was carried out in a study of T cell responses to AZD1222 COVID-19 vaccine. Broader study findings: Samples come after the peak T cell response, not at day 14.

Measured with immunoSEQ multiplex PCR; TCRdb has only the in-frame clones, and not every one. The profile covers about 170,000 clones, with more than 90% appearing a single time and around 1.5% taken by the ten largest. As concerns this clone: What it binds is unknown. Other DNA sequences in this sample translate to the same CDR3.

This clonotype was sampled from an adult in good health. This specimen consisted of peripheral blood, obtained on day 0 of AZD1222 vaccination.

CDR3 region: CASSPDRDRGYTF. CDR3 DNA: TGTGCCAGCTCTCCGGACAGGGATCGAGGCTACACCTTC. This rearrangement joins TRBV18 to TRBJ1-2; TRBD1 aligns across 8 bases. This CDR3 spans 13 amino acids. Germline-derived CDR1 and CDR2 are KGHSH and LQKENI. J gave up 8 bases and V 6 bases, and 8 bases lay outside the gene matches.